This paragraph covers one T cell receptor beta chain sequence. Its specificity is not known. The data originate from a study of shared clonotypes between healthy human individuals. Study summary: Donors consisted of a couple of women and a few men between 18 and 49. There were three CD4 naive, three CD4 memory, two CD8 naive and one CD8 memory plates per donor. Study-wide results and caveats: Generally, naive subsets (rather than memory subsets) showed larger estimated richness.

CDR1 is SEHNR and CDR2 is FQNEAQ in the germline V gene (reference sequence). This CDR3 region has 17 residues. V lost 4 bases to trimming and J lost 1 base, with 19 bases between them. Using immunoSEQ multiplex PCR, the repertoire was profiled, and TCRdb retains in-frame clones only, with some absent. The table shows under 2.5 million clones, with roughly 92% occurring only once. Sequenced material: naive CD4+ T cells from PBMCs. Subset indicated: CD45RA+ positively selected. The clonotype was recovered from a man between 18 and 35 years old in good health. Some clones in this sample may be carry-over from other donors' samples. The V gene is TRBV7-9, the J gene TRBJ1-1; TRBD1 might be the D (6 bases). The CDR3 spells CASSSPAPGDANTEAFF. In nucleotides, the CDR3 is TGTGCCAGCAGCTCTCCGGCACCAGGGGATGCGAACACTGAAGCTTTCTTT.